This TCR beta chain comes out of a study of human T cells and chemical hapten exposure. The sample holds a few counts of this clonotype. Time point denoted: patch test 1, 2 weeks after DPC sensitization. Treatment: therapeutic diphenylcyclopropenone sensitization with weekly scalp DPC. One entry per CDR3 protein results from TCRdb running MiXCR on the RACE reads. The sample carries about 380,000 distinct CDR3 sequences, about 4.8% recorded once. In germline, CDR1 is ENHRY, CDR2 SYGVKD. Trimming left V 3 bases short and J 0 bases short, with 11 bases between. The length of the CDR3 is 16 residues. The receptor was derived from a woman between 45 and 65 years old with alopecia areata. Some clones in this sample may be carry-over from other donors' samples. Sequenced material: whole blood, taken in connection with sensitization to the hapten diphenylcyclopropenone (DPC). The chain joins TRBV10-3 to TRBJ1-4; possible D gene TRBD1, 6 bases. As DNA, the CDR3 is TGTGCCATCAGTGATGGGTGGACAGCAACTAATGAAAAACTGTTTTTT. Translation gives CAISDGWTATNEKLFF.